This TCR beta chain was sequenced during a study of metastatic and nonmetastatic thyroid tumors. Study in general: Patients with malignant and benign thyroid disease provided blood and tumor or nodule tissue, whose repertoires were compared.

This clone was seen ten or more times. The antigen remains unidentified. Authors' data handling: What underpinned the distant-metastasis classifier for papillary thyroid cancer was the set of CDR3 differences across clinicopathological groups. Via MiXCR, TCRdb re-called the PCR reads. These V and J calls derive from TCRdb rather than the authors' analysis. The repertoire holds about 40,000 clones, about 14% seen once, with 8% to 9.5% in the top ten. Study-level results: Reported TCR beta diversity, measured in blood and tumor, was significantly higher for malignant thyroid tumors than for benign nodules.

Prior to thyroid surgery, none of the patients had received any treatment. Sequenced sample: blood. This sequence originates from a female donor with papillary thyroid cancer or a benign thyroid nodule (not recorded which). Some clones in this sample may be carry-over from other donors' samples.

CDR3 protein: CASSRTWDTQYF. The CDR3 DNA reads TGTGCCAGCAGTAGAACTTGGGATACGCAGTATTTT. V usage is TRBV25-1 and J usage is TRBJ2-3; D is undetermined. This CDR3 region has 12 residues. V was cut by 5 bases and J by 6 bases, with 9 bases left in between. Per germline, CDR1 MGHDK and CDR2 SYGVNS. The whole variable domain, remainder taken from reference TRBV25-1 and TRBJ2-3, is EADIYQTPRYLVIGTGKKITLECSQTMGHDKMYWYQQDPGMELHLIHYSYGVNSTEKGDLSSESTVSRIRTEHFPLTLESARPSHTSQYLCASSRTWDTQYFGPGTRLTVL.